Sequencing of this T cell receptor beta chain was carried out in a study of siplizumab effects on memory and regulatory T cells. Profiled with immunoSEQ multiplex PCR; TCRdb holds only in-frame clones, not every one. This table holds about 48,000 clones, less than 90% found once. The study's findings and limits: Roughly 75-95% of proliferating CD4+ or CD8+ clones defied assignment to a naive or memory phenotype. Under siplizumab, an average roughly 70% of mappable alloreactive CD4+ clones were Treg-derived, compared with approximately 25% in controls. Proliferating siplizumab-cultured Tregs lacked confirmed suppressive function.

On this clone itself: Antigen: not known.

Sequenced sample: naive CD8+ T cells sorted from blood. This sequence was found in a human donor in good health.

CDR3 DNA sequence: TGTGCCACCAGTCAGAGTAGACGGGAGGGGGACGAGCAGTACTTC. Translated: CATSQSRREGDEQYF. The chain is built from TRBV15 and TRBJ2-7; 8 bases are a match to TRBD2. With V trimmed by 6 bases and J by 5 bases, 12 bases remained unmatched. The germline V gene has CDR1 LNHNV and CDR2 YYDKDF (reference sequence). There are 15 residues in the CDR3. Full variable domain (remainder filled in from reference TRBV15 and TRBJ2-7): DAMVIQNPRYQVTQFGKPVTLSCSQTLNHNVMYWYQQKSSQAPKLLFHYYDKDFNNEADTPDNFQSRRPNTSFCFLDIRSPGLGDTAMYLCATSQSRREGDEQYFGPGTRLTVT.